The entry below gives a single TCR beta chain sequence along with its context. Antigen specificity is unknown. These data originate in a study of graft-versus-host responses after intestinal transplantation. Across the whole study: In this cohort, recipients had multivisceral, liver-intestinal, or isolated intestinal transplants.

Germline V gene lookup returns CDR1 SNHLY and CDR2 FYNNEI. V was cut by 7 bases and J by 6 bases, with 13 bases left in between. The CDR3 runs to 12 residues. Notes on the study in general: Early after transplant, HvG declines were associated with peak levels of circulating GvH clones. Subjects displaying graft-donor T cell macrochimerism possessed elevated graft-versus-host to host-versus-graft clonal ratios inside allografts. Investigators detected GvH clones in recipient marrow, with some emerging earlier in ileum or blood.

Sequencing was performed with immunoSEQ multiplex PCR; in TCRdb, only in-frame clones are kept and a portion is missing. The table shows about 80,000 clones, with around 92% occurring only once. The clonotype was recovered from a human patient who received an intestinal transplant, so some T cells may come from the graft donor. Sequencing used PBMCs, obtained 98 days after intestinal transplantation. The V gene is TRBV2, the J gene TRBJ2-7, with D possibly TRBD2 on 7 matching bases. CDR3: CASMRGPLEQYF. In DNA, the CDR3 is TGTGCCAGCATGCGGGGGCCCCTCGAGCAGTACTTC.